Below, one TCR beta chain is given with its context. Its antigen remains unidentified. These data belong to a study of early T cells in non-severe SARS-CoV-2 infection. Across the whole study: Sequenced bulk RNA came from whole blood that was unsorted, and chains were unpaired. Findings and limits, study-wide: Using VDJdb, the matching emphasized anti-spike CD8 responses while missing private and CD4 specificities.

Individual cDNA molecules were tagged with unique molecular identifiers, the study reported. A single record per CDR3 protein comes from TCRdb applying MiXCR to the 5' RACE reads. This repertoire shows 70,000 to 95,000 distinct CDR3 sequences, 11% to 15% found once; its top ten account for 10% to 11%. This CDR3 region has 14 residues. The V gene lost 5 bases and the J gene lost 6 bases, with 13 bases spanning the gap. Germline V gene data show CDR1 as SGHAT and CDR2 as FQDESV (reference sequence). The sequence was obtained from an adult who was a healthcare worker with PCR-confirmed SARS-CoV-2 infection or an uninfected control (not recorded which). The sample taken for sequencing was whole blood. The rearrangement joins TRBV11-1 to TRBJ2-2; D is uncertain. Written as DNA, the CDR3 is TGTGCCAGCAGCCCGTTTTTGGTGGCCGGGGAGCTGTTTTTT. Translation gives CASSPFLVAGELFF.